The 20 T cell receptor beta chains reported below all come from one sample, sequenced in a study of T-cell memory formation after mild COVID-19. TCRdb redid the calling of the 5' RACE reads with MiXCR, one entry per CDR3 protein. The sample lists approximately 89,000 distinct CDR3 sequences, about 13% occurring once. Sequenced sample: PBMCs or a T cell subset sorted from them (not recorded which). The receptor source for this set is a man between 18 and 35 years old who had mild COVID-19 (a few samples of this study predate the infection). Cell type and time point are not known.

The rearrangement joins TRBV29-1 to TRBJ2-3, with 9 bases identical to TRBD2. V lost 8 bases to trimming and J lost 5 bases; unmatched junction nucleotides: 11. Germline CDR1 is SQVTM and CDR2 is ANQGSEA. The CDR3 is made up of 14 amino acids. The CDR3 reads CSLTRLAEQDTQYF. In DNA, the CDR3 is TGCAGCCTTACCCGACTAGCGGAACAAGATACGCAGTATTTT.

This clonotype was counted only a few times. This chain uses TRBV6-6 with TRBJ2-2; D call uncertain. V shed 6 bases and J shed 4 bases, with 12 bases lying between them. CDR3 length: 14 amino acids. The germline V gene has CDR1 MNHNY and CDR2 SVGAGI (reference sequence). CDR3 loop: CASSRRATTGELFF. As DNA, the CDR3 is TGTGCCAGCAGCCGTCGGGCCACCACCGGGGAGCTGTTTTTT.

This clonotype was detected only a few times. CDR3 DNA sequence: TGTGCCAGCAGCCGTACCTCCAGGGGGTTCAATGAGCAGTTCTTC. As protein: CASSRTSRGFNEQFF. This chain links TRBV11-2 with TRBJ2-1; TRBD1 aligns across 7 bases. This CDR3 has 15 residues. CDR1 and CDR2 (germline): SGHAT, FQNNGV. Trimming took 5 bases from V and 6 from J; bases not matched to a gene: 10.

V and J are TRBV4-3 and TRBJ2-1; 11 bases map to TRBD2. Germline CDR1 LGHNA, CDR2 YSLEER. The CDR3 extends over 16 amino acids. The V and J ends lost 2 bases and 5 bases, in that order; junction bases with no gene match: 5. The CDR3 loop reads CASSQLLAGADNEQFF. The CDR3 DNA is TGCGCCAGCAGCCAATTACTAGCGGGGGCTGACAATGAGCAGTTCTTC.

The chain employs TRBV11-2 and TRBJ2-2; the D gene is possibly TRBD2 (7 bases). Per the germline V gene, CDR1 is SGHAT and CDR2 is FQNNGV. The CDR3 loop spans 14 amino acids. V lost 5 bases and J lost 6, with 13 bases in between. This CDR3 reads CASSPLGGPGELFF. Here the CDR3 DNA reads TGTGCCAGCAGCCCCTTGGGGGGGCCCGGGGAGCTGTTTTTT.

This clonotype was seen a handful of times. The CDR3: CASSATDRPSTDTQYF. The CDR3, as DNA: TGTGCCAGCAGCGCGACAGACAGACCTAGCACAGATACGCAGTATTTT. The gene calls are TRBV9 and TRBJ2-3; weak D call: TRBD1 (5 bases). The CDR3 has 16 residues. V was pared by 3 bases and J by 0 bases, with 14 bases between. Germline loops: CDR1 SGDLS, CDR2 YYNGEE.

The gene calls are TRBV11-2 and TRBJ2-2; D assignment may be TRBD1 or TRBD2 (6 bases each). The CDR3 has 16 amino acids. Germline-derived CDR1 and CDR2 are SGHAT and FQNNGV. Trimming removed 5 bases from V and 3 bases from J, with 16 bases in between. The CDR3, as DNA: TGTGCCAGCAGCCTCCTTAGGGGGGCCTACACCGGGGAGCTGTTTTTT. Translated: CASSLLRGAYTGELFF.

This clonotype was seen a few times. The rearrangement joins TRBV6-2 or TRBV6-3 to TRBJ1-6; D uncertain. Trimming took off 7 bases at V and 0 bases at J, with 10 bases between the two ends. The CDR3 extends over 15 amino acids. Germline loops: CDR1 MNHEY, CDR2 SVGEGT. CDR3 sequence reads: CASTPEASYNSPLHF. CDR3 nucleotides: TGTGCCAGCACCCCGGAAGCCTCCTATAATTCACCCCTCCACTTT.

This clonotype was picked up a small number of times. The chain links TRBV5-5 to TRBJ2-1, with D unclear. CDR1 SGHKS and CDR2 YYEKEE come from the germline V gene (reference sequence). Trimming shortened V by 1 base and J by 10 bases, and 9 bases separated the two germline ends. The CDR3 is made up of 12 amino acids. The CDR3 DNA follows: TGTGCCAGCAGCTTGCTCGGGTCGGAGCAGTTCTTC. Amino acids: CASSLLGSEQFF.

The sample holds many counts of this clonotype. This rearrangement joins TRBV20-1 to TRBJ2-1; TRBD1 aligns across 8 bases. CDR1 DFQATT and CDR2 SNEGSKA come from the germline V gene (reference sequence). The CDR3 is made up of 15 amino acids. V shed 5 bases, J shed 3 bases, and the junction held 9 bases outside the gene matches. The CDR3 here is CSAPRTGTFYNEQFF. The CDR3 DNA reads TGCAGTGCTCCCCGGACAGGGACTTTCTACAATGAGCAGTTCTTC.

This clonotype was seen more than once but under ten times. The V call is TRBV6-2 or TRBV6-3, the J call TRBJ1-1; D not resolved. The CDR3 spans 11 residues. Trimming removed 4 bases from V and 6 bases from J, with 6 bases in between. Germline V gene data show CDR1 as MNHEY and CDR2 as SVGEGT. The CDR3 DNA reads TGTGCCAGCAGTTCCGGTCCTGAAGCTTTCTTT. It codes for CASSSGPEAFF.

This clonotype was counted only a few times. The chain has TRBV6-2 or TRBV6-3 and TRBJ1-1; D remains ambiguous. Germline CDR1 is MNHEY and CDR2 is SVGEGT. The CDR3 consists of 16 residues. Between the trimmed V and J ends, which lost 5 bases and 3 bases, there was a span of 19 bases. The CDR3 sequence is CASSEDPGFKDTEAFF. The CDR3 DNA is TGTGCCAGCAGTGAGGATCCGGGCTTCAAGGACACTGAAGCTTTCTTT.

In this sample, this clonotype turned up a few times. The gene calls are TRBV29-1 and TRBJ1-2; TRBD1 is a possible D gene (6 bases). Germline V gene sequence: CDR1 SQVTM, CDR2 ANQGSEA. V lost 5 bases and J 4 bases, leaving 11 bases between the germline ends. This CDR3 region has 12 residues. In DNA form, the CDR3 reads TGCAGCGTTCGAGGGGGTTCCTATGGCTACACCTTC. This translates into CSVRGGSYGYTF.

This clonotype has only one observation. This rearrangement joins TRBV2 to TRBJ1-2; possible D gene TRBD1, 6 bases. The ends were cut back, 2 bases at V and 3 bases at J, with 13 bases in the middle. Germline V gene data show CDR1 as SNHLY and CDR2 as FYNNEI. The length of the CDR3 is 15 residues. The CDR3 spells CASSETWDTYYGYTF. The CDR3 region has the DNA TGTGCCAGCAGTGAAACCTGGGACACCTACTATGGCTACACCTTC.

There are a few counts of this clonotype. The rearrangement uses TRBV4-1 and TRBJ2-3; a weak D match, TRBD1 (6 bases). Germline V lookup: CDR1 MGHRA, CDR2 YSYEKL. This CDR3 has 16 residues. The germline V and J ends were trimmed by 1 base and 9 bases, with 20 bases remaining between them. CDR3 DNA: TGCGCCAGCAGCCAAGGTGACGACTGGGGGCAGGAAACGCAGTATTTT. It codes for CASSQGDDWGQETQYF.

This clonotype was counted only a few times. The chain is built from TRBV4-1 and TRBJ2-7; 10 bases align to TRBD1. Trimming at V came to 5 bases and at J to 4 bases, leaving 8 bases not matched to a gene. The CDR3 extends over 15 amino acids. Germline V CDR1 and CDR2: MGHRA, YSYEKL. The CDR3 sequence: CASSVNPGQGYEQYF. As DNA, the CDR3 is TGCGCCAGCAGCGTCAATCCGGGACAGGGGTACGAGCAGTACTTC.

The CDR3 protein is CASSPRLQNNEQFF. CDR3 nucleotide sequence: TGTGCCAGCAGTCCGCGCCTGCAAAACAATGAGCAGTTCTTC. This chain connects TRBV27 to TRBJ2-1; D ambiguous. Deletions cut 5 bases from V and 5 bases from J, with 13 bases between. Germline CDR1 reads MNHEY; CDR2 reads SMNVEV (reference sequence). The CDR3 totals 14 residues.

This clonotype was picked up many times. The gene calls are TRBV7-8 and TRBJ2-1; 9 bases align to TRBD2. This CDR3 is built from 15 residues. The germline gives CDR1 SGHVS, CDR2 FQNEAQ. J gave up 6 bases and V 3 bases, and 6 bases lay outside the gene matches. CDR3: CASSLVAGVFNEQFF. CDR3 nucleotides: TGTGCCAGCAGCTTGGTAGCGGGGGTTTTCAATGAGCAGTTCTTC.

This chain connects TRBV27 to TRBJ2-7; D ambiguous. Germline V gene lookup returns CDR1 MNHEY and CDR2 SMNVEV (reference sequence). The CDR3 has 13 residues. Trimming stripped 0 bases from V and 1 base from J, with 4 bases between. CDR3 sequence reads: CASSLSLSYEQYF. The CDR3 bases are TGTGCCAGCAGTTTATCCCTGTCCTACGAGCAGTACTTC.

The sample holds a few counts of this clonotype. The rearrangement uses TRBV29-1 and TRBJ1-1, with 8 bases that match TRBD1. The CDR3 spans 14 residues. V trimming: 3 bases; J trimming: 3 bases; junction bases outside the gene matches: 6. Germline-derived CDR1 and CDR2 are SQVTM and ANQGSEA. CDR3 residues: CSVEWTGPHTEAFF. CDR3 nucleotide sequence: TGCAGCGTTGAGTGGACAGGGCCGCACACTGAAGCTTTCTTT.